This T cell receptor (beta chain) was identified in a study of technical replicates of blood from a handful of donors (TCRdb year 2017). With regard to this clone: No antigen is known for it. Qualities for individual bases were not recorded, and no much larger clone is one base off.

Compared with germline, V lacks 6 bases and J lacks 3 bases; bases without a gene match: 10. The CDR3 sequence holds 15 residues, the cysteine and phenylalanine included. The kept DNA is CDR3 alone, 45 bases in frame from the first base. Reading the germline V gene (reference sequence) gives CDR1 LNHDA and CDR2 SQIVND. Receptor libraries were prepared by the immunoSEQ multiplex PCR assay. The source is immuneACCESS, and TCRdb retained only in-frame sequences with V and J called. Part of the clones is not carried over; for the studies checked, unresolved V genes explain less than half of this, and the remainder is unexplained. Across this sample there are several thousand clones, with about 96% seen only once. Of the sample, roughly 7% is held by the ten largest clones.

This chain joins TRBV19 to TRBJ1-1; 7 nucleotides in the junction match TRBD1. The sequence came from a human donor in good health. The sequenced sample was PBMCs. The CDR3 protein is CASRTEGAGYTEAFF. Read as DNA, the sequence is TGTGCCAGTAGAACTGAGGGGGCTGGGTACACTGAAGCTTTCTTT.